The next 30 T cell receptor beta chains were all read from a single sample in a study of T cell clonality in common variable immunodeficiency. General study points: Fewer deletions and N-nucleotide insertions were reportedly seen in common variable immunodeficiency TCR beta sequences.

These receptors' antigens are unknown. The data were produced by immunoSEQ multiplex PCR, yet TCRdb's version contains in-frame clones alone and is incomplete. Reported are approximately 28,000 clones, none seen only once; the ten largest carry around 3.3%. Sample: peripheral blood mononuclear cells. The source is a human donor with common variable immunodeficiency.

With regard to this clone: The read is 3 residues too short to cover the CDR3 end, so that end is filled in from the germline J gene. The gene calls are TRBV11-2 and TRBJ1-1, with TRBD1 as a possible D gene (5 bases). V lost 5 bases to trimming and J lost 4 bases, with 14 bases between them. The V gene's germline CDR1 is SGHAT and CDR2 FQNNGV. The CDR3 is 14 amino acids. CDR3 sequence reads: CASSPLQGGTEAFF. CDR3 DNA (partial): TGTGCCAGCAGCCCACTCCAGGGAGGCACTGAA.

The table lists this clone with many counts. Read coverage stops 3 residues before the CDR3 terminus; the germline J gene supplies the remainder. The chain is built from TRBV7-6 and TRBJ2-3; maybe TRBD1 (6 bases). Trimming pared 5 bases from V and 5 bases from J, leaving 14 bases between. Germline V gene lookup returns CDR1 SGHVS and CDR2 FNYEAQ. The CDR3 loop spans 14 amino acids. Incomplete CDR3 DNA: TGTGCCAGCAGCCCGAGGACAGAGCAAGATACG. Translating it yields CASSPRTEQDT. Given in full, the CDR3 is CASSPRTEQDTQYF.

Worth noting for this clone: Sequencing ends 3 residues short of the CDR3 end; the germline J gene provides the rest. The chain is built from TRBV19 and TRBJ2-1, with a weak D call TRBD1 (6 bases). In germline, CDR1 is LNHDA, CDR2 SQIVND (reference sequence). CDR3 size: 13 residues. Trimming pared 5 bases from V and 8 bases from J, leaving 13 bases between. The part of the CDR3 DNA that was read is TGTGCCAGTAGTTACAGGGTCTCGGATGAG. This encodes CASSYRVSDE. The whole CDR3 protein reads CASSYRVSDEQFF.

A note on this clone: The missing CDR3 end, 3 residues past where the read stops, is filled in from the germline J gene. The chain joins TRBV13 to TRBJ2-5, with TRBD2 identical over 16 bases. Germline V gives CDR1 PRHDT, CDR2 FYEKMQ (reference sequence). V shed 5 bases, J shed 4 bases, and the junction held 7 bases outside the gene matches. The CDR3 is 17 residues long. This chain's CDR3 is CASSAEGLAGGPETQYF. CDR3 DNA, as far as it was read: TGTGCCAGCAGCGCAGAGGGACTAGCGGGAGGGCCAGAGACC. Filled out from reference TRBV13 and TRBJ2-5, the complete variable domain reads AAGVIQSPRHLIKEKRETATLKCYPIPRHDTVYWYQQGPGQDPQFLISFYEKMQSDKGSIPDRFSAQQFSDYHSELNMSSLELGDSALYFCASSAEGLAGGPETQYFGPGTRLLVL.

This clone was seen repeatedly, ten times or more. Read data end 3 residues before the CDR3 end; the end is taken from the germline J gene. This sequence joins TRBV19 and TRBJ2-3; 12 bases line up with TRBD2. The CDR3 is 15 amino acids. CDR1 is LNHDA and CDR2 is SQIVND in the germline V gene (reference sequence). CDR3 protein: CASSIDSTSGSAQYF. CDR3 bases read: TGTGCCAGTAGTATAGATTCGACTAGCGGGAGCGCG.

This clone was observed many times. The CDR3 goes on 3 residues after the read ends, and that part is filled in from the germline J gene. This CDR3 is also generated by other DNA sequences in the sample. The V call is TRBV29-1, the J call TRBJ1-5; 7 nucleotides line up with TRBD1. Germline loops: CDR1 SQVTM, CDR2 ANQGSEA. V trimming: 4 bases; J trimming: 5 bases; junction bases outside the gene matches: 2. The CDR3 has 12 amino acids. CDR3 loop: CSVGDRDQPQHF. The sequenced CDR3 bases are TGCAGCGTTGGCGACAGGGATCAGCCC.

This clone has a count of ten or more. Sequencing ends 3 residues short of the CDR3 end; the germline J gene provides the rest. J is TRBJ2-1 and V is TRBV19; 9 nucleotides align to TRBD2. Germline assignment: CDR1 LNHDA and CDR2 SQIVND (reference sequence). The V gene end was trimmed by 0 bases and the J gene end by 2 bases; junction bases not matched to a gene: 5. The CDR3 runs to 17 residues. The sequenced CDR3 bases are TGTGCCAGTAGTATAGATCTCGCTAGCGGGGCCTACAATGAG. It encodes CASSIDLASGAYNE. The complete CDR3 sequence is CASSIDLASGAYNEQFF. Full variable domain (remainder filled in from reference TRBV19 and TRBJ2-1): DGGITQSPKYLFRKEGQNVTLSCEQNLNHDAMYWYRQDPGQGLRLIYYSQIVNDFQKGDIAEGYSVSREKKESFPLTVTSAQKNPTAFYLCASSIDLASGAYNEQFFGPGTRLTVL.

This clone was counted only a few times. The CDR3 extends 3 residues past the end of the read, so its final part is completed from the germline J gene. V is TRBV11-1 and J is TRBJ2-7, with TRBD2 matching over 7 bases. Germline V gives CDR1 SGHAT, CDR2 FQDESV (reference sequence). CDR3 size: 15 residues. The V and J ends lost 1 base and 2 bases, in that order; junction bases with no gene match: 5. The CDR3 sequence: CASSLGGTITYEQYF. The DNA read from the CDR3 is TGTGCCAGCAGCTTAGGAGGGACTATCACCTACGAG.

This clone was detected a few times. Coverage ceases 3 residues before the CDR3 finishes, and the germline J gene fills in the end. V gene TRBV6-4 combines with J gene TRBJ1-4; TRBD1 aligns across 7 bases. CDR1 and CDR2 (germline): MRHNA, SNTAGT. This CDR3 spans 14 amino acids. Trimming removed 2 bases from V and 8 bases from J; junction bases left unmatched: 5. The sequenced CDR3 bases are TGTGCCAGCAGTGACGGCAGGGGGGAAGAAAAA. It specifies CASSDGRGEEK. The whole CDR3 is CASSDGRGEEKLFF.

This clone appeared a few times. CDR3 bases read: TGTGCCTGGAGCCGACAGATCGAG. It translates to CAWSRQIE. The entire CDR3 protein reads CAWSRQIEQYF. The chain is built from TRBV30 and TRBJ2-7, with TRBD1 as a possible D gene (5 bases). The CDR3 goes on 3 residues after the read ends, and that part is filled in from the germline J gene. Trimming shortened V by 3 bases and J by 6 bases, and 9 bases separated the two germline ends. CDR1 and CDR2 from the germline V gene are GTSNPN and SVGIG (reference sequence). The CDR3 totals 11 residues. The whole variable domain, remainder taken from reference TRBV30 and TRBJ2-7, is SQTIHQWPATLVQPVGSPLSLECTVEGTSNPNLYWYRQAAGRGLQLLFYSVGIGQISSEVPQNLSASRPQDRQFILSSKKLLLSDSGFYLCAWSRQIEQYFGPGTRLTVT.

Many counts were recorded for this clone. From the germline J gene comes the end of the CDR3, since the read stops 3 residues before it. The chain recombines TRBV7-2 with TRBJ2-7, with D hard to call. The CDR3 sequence is 12 residues long. Germline V gene sequence: CDR1 SGHTA, CDR2 FQGNSA. V gave up 1 base and J gave up 6 bases, with 7 bases separating them. The CDR3 loop reads CASSLEGPEQYF. The sequenced CDR3 bases are TGTGCCAGCAGCTTAGAGGGTCCCGAG.

As for this clone: The read terminates 3 residues ahead of where the CDR3 ends, so the germline J gene completes it. This chain joins TRBV19 and TRBJ2-7; tentatively, D is TRBD1 (5 bases). Germline V gives CDR1 LNHDA, CDR2 SQIVND (reference sequence). This CDR3 comprises 14 residues. V lost 4 bases and J lost 2, with 12 bases in between. The CDR3: CASSSQGKAYEQYF. Partial CDR3 DNA: TGTGCCAGTAGTAGCCAGGGCAAGGCCTACGAG.

Of note for this clone: The read falls 3 residues short of the CDR3 end, and the missing part is taken from the germline J gene. The chain joins TRBV5-6 to TRBJ1-2; D ambiguous. Germline assignment: CDR1 SGHDT and CDR2 YYEEEE. There are 15 residues in the CDR3. V was pared by 1 base and J by 4 bases, with 14 bases between. The CDR3 DNA, read in part, is TGTGCCAGCAGCTTGATACTAACCGAGACCTATGGC. Its protein product is CASSLILTETYG. The CDR3 in full is CASSLILTETYGYTF.

The sample holds many counts of this clone. The CDR3 end falls 3 residues outside the read, so it is completed with the germline J gene. The chain uses TRBV20-1 and TRBJ1-2; 7 positions match TRBD1. From germline, CDR1 is DFQATT and CDR2 SNEGSKA (reference sequence). Germline trimming cut 0 bases from V and 1 base from J; bases unmatched to any gene: 5. The CDR3 covers 15 residues. CDR3: CSARDRDSYNYGYTF. The covered CDR3 bases are TGCAGTGCTAGAGACCGGGACAGCTATAACTATGGC.

A few counts support this clone. The sequenced fragment ends 3 residues before the CDR3 boundary, so the rest is inferred from the germline J gene. The chain combines TRBV27 with TRBJ2-7; 7 nucleotides line up with TRBD2. Germline CDR1 and CDR2: MNHEY and SMNVEV (reference sequence). CDR3 size: 15 residues. Germline trimming cut 3 bases from V and 2 bases from J; bases unmatched to any gene: 7. The CDR3 sequence is CASSFMGGGTYEQYF. Partial CDR3 DNA: TGTGCCAGCAGTTTCATGGGGGGAGGGACCTACGAG.

In its sample, this clone was seen many times. The read is 3 residues too short to cover the CDR3 end, so that end is filled in from the germline J gene. The chain joins TRBV5-5 to TRBJ2-5; 8 nucleotides align to TRBD2. The CDR3 has 15 amino acids. Germline V gene sequence: CDR1 SGHKS, CDR2 YYEKEE (reference sequence). Unmatched junction bases numbered 4, after V lost 0 bases and J lost 3 bases. Incomplete CDR3 DNA: TGTGCCAGCAGCTTGGCCCCGGGGGGGGAAGAGACC. This encodes CASSLAPGGEET. The entire CDR3 protein is CASSLAPGGEETQYF.

This clone was detected ten times or more. The read ends 3 residues before the CDR3 terminus; that terminus is restored from the germline J gene. This chain uses TRBV29-1 with TRBJ1-1; D perhaps matches TRBD1 (6 bases). This CDR3 is built from 13 residues. Trimming took 3 bases from V and 4 from J, leaving 12 bases between them. From germline, CDR1 is SQVTM and CDR2 ANQGSEA. The part of the CDR3 DNA that was read is TGCAGCGTTGAGAAACAGGGAGGCACTGAA. This gives the protein CSVEKQGGTE. Given in full, the CDR3 is CSVEKQGGTEAFF. The whole variable domain, remainder taken from reference TRBV29-1 and TRBJ1-1, is SAVISQKPSRDICQRGTSLTIQCQVDSQVTMMFWYRQQPGQSLTLIATANQGSEATYESGFVIDKFPISRPNLTFSTLTVSNMSPEDSSIYLCSVEKQGGTEAFFGQGTRLTVV.

This clone was seen a handful of times. Read sequence stops 3 residues before the CDR3 end, and the germline J gene provides the missing end. This chain connects TRBV7-9 to TRBJ1-1; a possible D gene is TRBD1 (6 bases). In germline, CDR1 is SEHNR, CDR2 FQNEAQ (reference sequence). The CDR3 is 12 residues long. The part of the CDR3 DNA that was read is TGTGCCAGCAGCTTAGACAGGGTCTCC. Translated: CASSLDRVS. The whole CDR3 protein reads CASSLDRVSAFF.

In its sample, this clone was seen many times. The read halts 3 residues ahead of the CDR3 end, with the missing end drawn from the germline J gene. The chain joins TRBV2 to TRBJ1-5; 8 bases fit TRBD1. The CDR3 sequence is 14 residues long. V shed 5 bases and J 5 bases; nucleotides not matched to a gene: 5. CDR1 SNHLY and CDR2 FYNNEI come from the germline V gene. CDR3 DNA (partial): TGTGCCAGCAGTCGACAGGGGCCTTATCAGCCC. Amino acid sequence: CASSRQGPYQP. The complete CDR3 reads CASSRQGPYQPQHF.

This clone appeared many times. The read terminates 3 residues ahead of where the CDR3 ends, so the germline J gene completes it. V usage is TRBV4-2 and J usage is TRBJ2-5; TRBD2 matches at 8 bases. Trimming removed 3 bases from V and 3 bases from J; junction bases left unmatched: 3. The CDR3 has 14 residues. Germline V gives CDR1 LGHNA, CDR2 YNFKEQ. CDR3 DNA, as far as it was read: TGTGCCAGCAGCCACGGGAGGGGGAAAGAGACC. It is translated as CASSHGRGKET. The whole CDR3 is CASSHGRGKETQYF.

Turning to this clone: The CDR3 goes on 3 residues after the read ends, and that part is filled in from the germline J gene. V gene TRBV11-2 combines with J gene TRBJ2-7, with TRBD1 matching over 9 bases. Germline V lookup: CDR1 SGHAT, CDR2 FQNNGV. CDR3 size: 15 residues. With V trimmed by 3 bases and J by 2 bases, 5 bases remained unmatched. Incomplete CDR3 DNA: TGTGCCAGCAGCTTTTATGGGACAGGGACCTACGAG. As protein: CASSFYGTGTYE. The CDR3, in full, reads CASSFYGTGTYEQYF. The full variable domain, in which reference TRBV11-2 and TRBJ2-7 provide the parts outside the CDR3, is EAGVAQSPRYKIIEKRQSVAFWCNPISGHATLYWYQQILGQGPKLLIQFQNNGVVDDSQLPKDRFSAERLKGVDSTLKIQPAKLEDSAVYLCASSFYGTGTYEQYFGPGTRLTVT.

This clone was observed many times. The read terminates 3 residues ahead of where the CDR3 ends, so the germline J gene completes it. The chain has TRBV2 and TRBJ2-2; 12 nucleotides line up with TRBD2. CDR1 is SNHLY, CDR2 FYNNEI, per germline. V shed 4 bases, J shed 2 bases, and the junction held 8 bases outside the gene matches. The CDR3 sequence is 18 residues long. CDR3 bases read: TGTGCCAGCAGTGCCAGACTAGCGGGAGTCGCCAACACCGGGGAG. Its protein product is CASSARLAGVANTGE. The entire CDR3 is CASSARLAGVANTGELFF.

This clone has at least ten counts. Read coverage stops 3 residues before the CDR3 terminus; the germline J gene supplies the remainder. J is TRBJ2-3 and V is TRBV7-8; 13 nucleotides align to TRBD2. The CDR3 extends over 16 amino acids. The J segment lost 4 bases and the V segment lost 5 bases, leaving 6 bases of the junction unmatched. Germline assignment: CDR1 SGHVS and CDR2 FQNEAQ. CDR3 bases read: TGTGCCAGCAGCCAGAGGACTAGCGGGAGAGCAGATACG. This codes for CASSQRTSGRADT. The full CDR3 protein reads CASSQRTSGRADTQYF.

In its sample, this clone was seen a few times. The CDR3 extends 3 residues past the end of the read, so its final part is completed from the germline J gene. The chain combines TRBV19 with TRBJ2-1, with 11 bases lining up with TRBD2. Trimming at V came to 1 base and at J to 5 bases, leaving 4 bases not matched to a gene. This CDR3 contains 16 residues. In germline, CDR1 is LNHDA, CDR2 SQIVND (reference sequence). The sequenced CDR3 bases are TGTGCCAGTAGTATAGGACTAGCGGGAAGCCACAATGAG. The encoded protein is CASSIGLAGSHNE. In full, the CDR3 reads CASSIGLAGSHNEQFF.

This clone occurred many times. The CDR3 end lies 3 residues beyond the end of the read and is filled in from the germline J gene. The rearrangement joins TRBV20-1 to TRBJ2-2, with TRBD2 as a possible D gene (7 bases). The CDR3 contains 14 residues. Between the trimmed V and J ends, which lost 4 bases and 1 base, there was a span of 10 bases. Germline V gene data show CDR1 as DFQATT and CDR2 as SNEGSKA (reference sequence). The part of the CDR3 DNA that was read is TGCAGTGCTAAGGGGGGGGTGAACACCGGGGAG. Translated: CSAKGGVNTGE. From start to end, the CDR3 is CSAKGGVNTGELFF.

This clone was recorded at least ten times. Sequencing ends 3 residues short of the CDR3 end; the germline J gene provides the rest. The V call is TRBV6-1, the J call TRBJ2-3; D is undetermined. The CDR3 has 15 residues. The germline gives CDR1 MNHNS, CDR2 SASEGT. Trimming left V 2 bases short and J 2 bases short, with 11 bases between. The CDR3 DNA, read in part, is TGTGCCAGCAGTGAAATGACAACCTCCACAGATACG. It translates to CASSEMTTSTDT. The whole CDR3 reads CASSEMTTSTDTQYF.

This clone was observed at least ten times. The sequence runs out 3 residues before the end of the CDR3; the remainder is reconstructed from the germline J gene. The chain has TRBV2 and TRBJ1-1; weak D call: TRBD1 (5 bases). The CDR3 extends over 14 amino acids. Per the germline V gene, CDR1 is SNHLY and CDR2 is FYNNEI. The V end was cut by 4 bases, the J end by 0 bases, with 9 bases between. This CDR3 is CASSGDSLNTEAFF. The part of the CDR3 DNA that was read is TGTGCCAGCAGTGGAGACAGTTTGAACACTGAA.

This clone was detected many times. Coverage ceases 3 residues before the CDR3 finishes, and the germline J gene fills in the end. The chain has TRBV30 and TRBJ2-2, with 9 bases aligning to TRBD1. Germline V lookup: CDR1 GTSNPN, CDR2 SVGIG (reference sequence). Trimming took 2 bases from V and 3 from J; bases not matched to a gene: 7. CDR3 length: 16 amino acids. CDR3: CAWSTDRGFHTGELFF. The covered CDR3 bases are TGTGCCTGGAGTACGGACAGGGGCTTTCACACCGGGGAG.

This clone was detected ten times or more. The CDR3 end falls 3 residues outside the read, so it is completed with the germline J gene. The chain joins TRBV7-8 to TRBJ2-7; perhaps TRBD2 as D (7 bases). The CDR3 loop spans 17 amino acids. The germline V gene encodes CDR1 SGHVS and CDR2 FQNEAQ. Trimming took off 4 bases at V and 5 bases at J, with 24 bases between the two ends. The CDR3 sequence is CASSSSLGGARFHEQYF. Incomplete CDR3 DNA: TGTGCCAGCAGCTCTAGCCTAGGGGGGGCGAGGTTCCACGAG.

This clone was recorded many times. Sequencing ends 3 residues short of the CDR3 end; the germline J gene provides the rest. The V call is TRBV18, the J call TRBJ2-5, with D perhaps assigned TRBD1 or TRBD2 (5 bases each). CDR3 length equals 14 residues. V shed 1 base and J shed 5 bases, with 11 bases lying between them. Germline CDR1 KGHSH, CDR2 LQKENI. The DNA read from the CDR3 is TGTGCCAGCTCACCACGCGAGGGGCGGGAGACC. Translation: CASSPREGRET. The entire CDR3 reads CASSPREGRETQYF.